Below, 13 T cell receptor beta chains from the same sample are listed, as sequenced in a study of blood T cell repertoires in COVID-19. Sequenced by immunoSEQ multiplex PCR; TCRdb stores in-frame clones only, minus some. This sample has fewer than 45,000 clones, with roughly 74% found just once. Specimen: peripheral blood. The source of these receptors is a man in his 70s with COVID-19, enrolled during active disease.

This clone has a count of ten or more. The CDR3 region has the DNA TGTGCCAGCAGTCCAACGACAGGGGAGGATGAGCAGTTCTTC. Amino acids: CASSPTTGEDEQFF. The rearrangement uses TRBV27 and TRBJ2-1; 8 nucleotides line up with TRBD1. Germline lookup yields CDR1 MNHEY and CDR2 SMNVEV (reference sequence). CDR3 length: 14 amino acids. Germline trimming cut 5 bases from V and 8 bases from J; bases unmatched to any gene: 8.

The genes are TRBV27 and TRBJ2-7; 10 positions agree with TRBD2. Trimming at V came to 6 bases and at J to 2 bases, leaving 7 bases not matched to a gene. Germline CDR1 reads MNHEY; CDR2 reads SMNVEV (reference sequence). The CDR3 is 15 amino acids. Here the CDR3 DNA reads TGTGCCAGCAGGCGCGGACTAGCGGCCACCTACGAGCAGTACTTC. This gives the protein CASRRGLAATYEQYF.

The chain couples TRBV18 to TRBJ2-2, with 10 positions matching TRBD2. V trimming: 2 bases; J trimming: 4 bases; junction bases outside the gene matches: 7. CDR1 is KGHSH and CDR2 is LQKENI in the germline V gene. CDR3 size: 17 residues. Here the CDR3 reads CASSPVPSGGLTGELFF. The CDR3, as DNA: TGTGCCAGCTCACCAGTTCCTAGCGGGGGACTCACCGGGGAGCTGTTTTTT. Full variable domain (rest looked up from reference TRBV18 and TRBJ2-2): NAGVMQNPRHLVRRRGQEARLRCSPMKGHSHVYWYRQLPEEGLKFMVYLQKENIIDESGMPKERFSAEFPKEGPSILRIQQVVRGDSAAYFCASSPVPSGGLTGELFFGEGSRLTVL.

This clone showed up just a few times. DNA for the CDR3: TGTGCCAGCAGTTTCTTAAGGGGAGGGCGAGCTTTCTTT. This codes for CASSFLRGGRAFF. This rearrangement joins TRBV28 to TRBJ1-1; TRBD1 is a possible D gene (5 bases). There are 13 residues in the CDR3. V was shortened by 3 bases and J by 10 bases, with 15 bases between the two germline ends. Germline lookup yields CDR1 MDHEN and CDR2 SYDVKM.

This chain links TRBV10-3 with TRBJ1-2, with TRBD1 matching 7 bases. This CDR3 comprises 14 residues. Germline V gene sequence: CDR1 ENHRY, CDR2 SYGVKD. With V trimmed by 7 bases and J by 4 bases, 9 bases remained unmatched. CDR3: CAINLQGNPYGYTF. The CDR3 DNA reads TGTGCCATCAATTTACAGGGGAATCCCTATGGCTACACCTTC.

The chain carries TRBV7-2 and TRBJ2-1; 7 bases map to TRBD1. Germline V CDR1 and CDR2: SGHTA, FQGNSA. The CDR3 has 13 amino acids. J was trimmed by 7 bases and V by 5 bases; bases with no gene match: 5. The CDR3 spells CASSPLTGNEQFF. DNA for the CDR3: TGTGCCAGCAGCCCCCTGACAGGGAATGAGCAGTTCTTC.

The chain combines TRBV19 with TRBJ2-1, with TRBD1 matching over 8 bases. Germline assignment: CDR1 LNHDA and CDR2 SQIVND (reference sequence). The length of the CDR3 is 15 residues. Trimming took 5 bases from V and 4 from J; bases not matched to a gene: 7. CDR3: CASSVQGGRYNEQFF. The CDR3 DNA follows: TGTGCCAGTAGTGTACAGGGGGGACGATACAATGAGCAGTTCTTC.

V gene TRBV7-3 combines with J gene TRBJ1-2; D call uncertain. V dropped 2 bases and J dropped 4 bases, with 8 bases sitting between them. Per the germline V gene, CDR1 is SGHTA and CDR2 is FQGTGA. The CDR3 is 13 residues long. CDR3 DNA: TGTGCCAGCAGCTTAGCGGGAGGCTATGGCTACACCTTC. Protein: CASSLAGGYGYTF.

The chain uses TRBV9 and TRBJ2-2; TRBD2 aligns across 7 bases. Germline V CDR1 and CDR2: SGDLS, YYNGEE. J gave up 5 bases and V 6 bases, and 4 bases lay outside the gene matches. The CDR3 is 13 amino acids. The CDR3 coding sequence is TGTGCCAGCACTCCCGGGGGGACCGGGGAGCTGTTTTTT. It is translated as CASTPGGTGELFF.

This clone was picked up one time. The CDR3 DNA is TGTGCCAGCTCACCCACTATGGACAGGGAAGCTTTCTTT. It encodes CASSPTMDREAFF. The rearrangement uses TRBV18 and TRBJ1-1; 7 nucleotides match TRBD1. The ends lost 3 bases at V and 8 bases at J; junction bases unmatched: 6. CDR1 and CDR2 (germline): KGHSH, LQKENI. The CDR3 is 13 amino acids.

The V call is TRBV10-1, the J call TRBJ1-1; tentative D call: TRBD1 (6 bases). This CDR3 spans 10 amino acids. Germline values: CDR1 WNHNN, CDR2 SYGVQD (reference sequence). V lost 4 bases to trimming and J lost 11 bases, with 8 bases between them. Here the CDR3 reads CASSAGAAFF. DNA for the CDR3: TGCGCCAGCAGTGCAGGGGCGGCTTTCTTT.

CDR3 protein: CASSSATGAGDTQYF. The CDR3 nucleotides are TGTGCCAGCAGCTCCGCAACAGGGGCCGGAGATACGCAGTATTTT. The chain uses TRBV5-4 and TRBJ2-3; 7 bases line up with TRBD1. Germline V gene sequence: CDR1 SGHNT, CDR2 YYREEE (reference sequence). The CDR3 consists of 15 residues. V shed 3 bases and J 5 bases; nucleotides not matched to a gene: 9.

This chain connects TRBV6-2 or TRBV6-3 to TRBJ1-1; the D gene is possibly TRBD1 (5 bases). The CDR3 spans 13 residues. Germline CDR1 is MNHEY and CDR2 is SVGEGT. V dropped 4 bases and J dropped 0 bases, with 6 bases sitting between them. The DNA of the CDR3 is TGTGCCAGCAGTTTAGGGGTGAACACTGAAGCTTTCTTT. It encodes CASSLGVNTEAFF.